The clone carrying this TCR beta chain came up a few times. This sample is drawn from a study of blood T cells in healthy people across ages. The V and J ends lost 7 bases and 2 bases, in that order; junction bases with no gene match: 16. The CDR3 has 17 residues. Germline V gives CDR1 SQVTM, CDR2 ANQGSEA. Through a sample-barcoded 5' primer and a J-beta primer mix, a second PCR was run for about 6 to 11 cycles. TCRdb re-called the 5' RACE reads through MiXCR, storing one row per CDR3 protein. The sample lists around 1,000,000 distinct CDR3 sequences, 20% to 25% occurring once. The data also belong to a second study, concerning T cells of mothers and their children.

Material for sequencing was blood. V gene TRBV29-1 combines with J gene TRBJ2-3, with 9 positions matching TRBD1. The clonotype comes from a girl aged 2-15 years in good health. The DNA of the CDR3 is TGCAGCGGAAGGGGGGGACAGGGATTGGAGCCCACAGATACGCAGTATTTT. Its translation is CSGRGGQGLEPTDTQYF.